The 32 T cell receptor beta chains below come from one sample, sequenced in a study of sequential checkpoint blockade in melanoma. Clones were read by immunoSEQ multiplex PCR, and TCRdb kept only the in-frame ones, dropping some. The sample lists 10,000 to 15,000 clones; approximately 22% were seen once. Treatment here: randomized to nivolumab then ipilimumab (arm A) or the reverse (arm B). The material sequenced was tumor tissue (inferred from file names), taken from a patient given nivolumab and ipilimumab in sequence. The receptors stem from a human donor with melanoma.

This clone was picked up many times. The J gene is TRBJ2-1, the V gene TRBV11-3; TRBD1 matches at 8 bases. The CDR3 has 15 amino acids. CDR1 is SGHNT, CDR2 YENEEA, per germline. The V segment lost 4 bases and the J segment 6 bases; nucleotides outside the gene matches: 8. DNA of the CDR3: TGTGCCAGCAGCTCCCGGACAGGGTCTGGCAATGAGCAGTTCTTC. Its protein product is CASSSRTGSGNEQFF.

The chain employs TRBV6-8 and TRBJ2-7; 7 nucleotides match TRBD2. The germline V gene encodes CDR1 MNHGY and CDR2 SAAAGT. V shed 4 bases, J shed 2 bases, and the junction held 8 bases outside the gene matches. This CDR3 spans 15 amino acids. The CDR3 loop is CASSLSGNRPYEQYF. DNA for the CDR3: TGTGCCAGCAGTTTAAGCGGGAACCGACCCTACGAGCAGTACTTC.

The rearrangement joins TRBV30 to TRBJ1-1; perhaps TRBD1 as D (5 bases). Germline V gene lookup returns CDR1 GTSNPN and CDR2 SVGIG (reference sequence). This CDR3 is built from 14 residues. V was clipped by 1 base and J by 1 base, with 10 bases between them. As DNA, the CDR3 is TGTGCCTGGAGTGCGGGACGAAAGAACACTGAAGCTTTCTTT. Translated: CAWSAGRKNTEAFF.

V and J are TRBV19 and TRBJ2-7; D might be TRBD1 or TRBD2, each matching 5 bases. Trimming stripped 3 bases from V and 3 bases from J, with 9 bases between. Germline V gene sequence: CDR1 LNHDA, CDR2 SQIVND (reference sequence). The CDR3 has 13 residues. CDR3 bases: TGTGCCAGTAGTATCGGGGCCCTCTACGAGCAGTACTTC. Protein sequence: CASSIGALYEQYF.

Judged by abundance, this clone is medium-sized. The chain recombines TRBV11-3 with TRBJ2-2; either TRBD1 or TRBD2 may fit D (5 bases each). The CDR3 loop spans 14 amino acids. Per germline, CDR1 SGHNT and CDR2 YENEEA. V was pared by 2 bases and J by 5 bases, with 9 bases between. The CDR3 loop reads CASSLWGSTGELFF. In DNA form, the CDR3 reads TGTGCCAGCAGCTTATGGGGGAGTACCGGGGAGCTGTTTTTT.

The V call is TRBV30, the J call TRBJ2-4, with D perhaps given as TRBD1 or TRBD2 (5 bases each). CDR3 length: 15 amino acids. V dropped 2 bases and J dropped 5 bases, with 16 bases sitting between them. Per the germline V gene, CDR1 is GTSNPN and CDR2 is SVGIG (reference sequence). The CDR3 reads CAWSLKGRGENIQYF. In nucleotides, the CDR3 is TGTGCCTGGAGTCTAAAGGGGCGAGGGGAAAACATTCAGTACTTC.

This clone was found many times. DNA for the CDR3: TGTGCCAGCAGCGTAGTGGTGGGGTGGGGCACTGAAGCTTTCTTT. Translating it yields CASSVVVGWGTEAFF. The rearrangement links TRBV9 to TRBJ1-1; D uncertain. The CDR3 is 15 amino acids. Per germline, CDR1 SGDLS and CDR2 YYNGEE. The V end lost 0 bases, the J end lost 4 bases, and 13 bases lay between the germline ends.

CDR3 amino acids: CATKDSAGFHGYTF. The CDR3 DNA reads as TGTGCCACCAAGGACTCGGCAGGTTTCCATGGCTACACCTTC. V is TRBV19 and J is TRBJ1-2, with D uncertain. The CDR3 sequence is 14 residues long. Trimming left V 10 bases short and J 6 bases short, with 21 bases between. Germline V gives CDR1 LNHDA, CDR2 SQIVND (reference sequence).

This clone was seen a handful of times. V usage is TRBV9 and J usage is TRBJ2-5; a weak D match, TRBD2 (5 bases). Germline V lookup: CDR1 SGDLS, CDR2 YYNGEE. This CDR3 comprises 15 residues. Deletions cut 4 bases from V and 0 bases from J, with 13 bases between. The CDR3 sequence is CASSSAPGYQETQYF. CDR3 sequence (DNA): TGTGCCAGCAGCTCTGCCCCGGGGTACCAAGAGACCCAGTACTTC.

V gene TRBV19 combines with J gene TRBJ2-1; 11 bases map to TRBD2. V lost 1 base, J lost 4 bases, and 0 bases stayed unmatched. Germline V gives CDR1 LNHDA, CDR2 SQIVND (reference sequence). The CDR3 spans 15 residues. The CDR3 DNA sequence: TGTGCCAGTAGTATAGGGACTAGCGGGTACAATGAGCAGTTCTTC. Encoded protein: CASSIGTSGYNEQFF.

This chain connects TRBV19 to TRBJ2-7, with 7 nucleotides matching TRBD2. The germline V gene has CDR1 LNHDA and CDR2 SQIVND (reference sequence). The CDR3 contains 13 residues. The J segment lost 3 bases and the V segment lost 9 bases, leaving 8 bases of the junction unmatched. CDR3 sequence reads: CASSLLAGYEQYF. CDR3 DNA sequence: TGTGCCAGCTCCCTGTTAGCGGGCTACGAGCAGTACTTC. Complete variable domain (other parts from reference TRBV19 and TRBJ2-7): DGGITQSPKYLFRKEGQNVTLSCEQNLNHDAMYWYRQDPGQGLRLIYYSQIVNDFQKGDIAEGYSVSREKKESFPLTVTSAQKNPTAFYLCASSLLAGYEQYFGPGTRLTVT.

About this clone: A junction end diverges from the germline sequence, so it may reflect a read error. The V gene is TRBV10-3, the J gene TRBJ2-1; 10 nucleotides agree with TRBD2. The CDR3 extends over 15 amino acids. Germline values: CDR1 ENHRY, CDR2 SYGVKD. CDR3 sequence: CASSEQAGGYNEQFF. The CDR3 bases are TGTGCCAGCAGTGAGCAAGCGGGAGGGTACAATGAGCAGTTCTTC.

This clone was seen only a few times. The chain recombines TRBV9 with TRBJ1-1, with 8 bases matching TRBD1. The CDR3 totals 15 residues. The V segment lost 4 bases and the J segment 3 bases; nucleotides outside the gene matches: 8. CDR1 and CDR2 (germline): SGDLS, YYNGEE. Here the CDR3 reads CASSLRTGLDTEAFF. CDR3 bases: TGTGCCAGCAGCCTTCGGACAGGGTTGGACACTGAAGCTTTCTTT.

This clone is labeled as medium-sized. The chain recombines TRBV9 with TRBJ2-7; D not certain. This CDR3 has 12 residues. V was shortened by 1 base and J by 3 bases, with 5 bases between the two germline ends. Germline CDR1 and CDR2: SGDLS and YYNGEE. The CDR3 loop reads CASSVSGYEQYF. The DNA of the CDR3 is TGTGCCAGCAGCGTATCGGGCTACGAGCAGTACTTC. Combining the CDR3 with reference TRBV9 and TRBJ2-7 gives the whole variable domain DSGVTQTPKHLITATGQRVTLRCSPRSGDLSVYWYQQSLDQGLQFLIQYYNGEERAKGNILERFSAQQFPDLHSELNLSSLELGDSALYFCASSVSGYEQYFGPGTRLTVT.

The chain uses TRBV1 and TRBJ2-7; TRBD2 is taken as the D call from the table, unchecked against the DNA. TRBV1 is assigned pseudogene status. The length of the CDR3 is 16 residues. The CDR3 coding sequence is TGCGCCAGCAGCCAAGAATTACCTCCTAGCTCCTACGAGCAGTACTTC. It is translated as CASSQELPPSSYEQYF.

V and J are TRBV11-3 and TRBJ2-1, with 8 positions matching TRBD2. CDR1 is SGHNT, CDR2 YENEEA, per germline. The trim removed 2 bases at V and 4 bases at J, leaving 4 bases unmatched. The CDR3 runs 15 residues. The chain's CDR3 is CASSLTGGKYNEQFF. DNA of the CDR3: TGTGCCAGCAGCTTAACGGGAGGGAAGTACAATGAGCAGTTCTTC.

The rearrangement joins TRBV23-1 to TRBJ1-2; no definite D call. TRBV23-1 is an ORF, and what it does is uncertain. This CDR3 comprises 17 residues. Trimming took 0 bases from V and 3 from J, leaving 17 bases between them. The CDR3 coding sequence is TGCGCCAGCAGTCAATCGAGGAATGGGGAATTCGACTATGGCTACACCTTC. Translating it yields CASSQSRNGEFDYGYTF.

This clone was seen a handful of times. This rearrangement joins TRBV11-3 to TRBJ2-7; D possibly uses TRBD1 or TRBD2 (7 bases each). Germline CDR1 reads SGHNT; CDR2 reads YENEEA. Trimming removed 4 bases from V and 0 bases from J, with 22 bases in between. The CDR3 has 18 amino acids. CDR3 loop: CASSYRQGSGPHSYEQYF. The CDR3 DNA follows: TGTGCCAGCAGCTACCGACAGGGTAGCGGGCCTCACTCCTACGAGCAGTACTTC.

This clone was observed a few times. The chain couples TRBV11-3 to TRBJ1-2, with 12 positions matching TRBD1. The CDR3 is 16 amino acids. Looked up from germline, CDR1 is SGHNT and CDR2 is YENEEA. After removal of 5 bases from V and 8 bases from J, the junction contained 12 bases not matched to a gene. This chain's CDR3 is CASSRRDRGPRGGYTF. The CDR3 DNA follows: TGTGCCAGCAGCCGAAGGGACAGGGGGCCCCGGGGGGGCTACACCTTC.

This clone was observed a few times. This rearrangement joins TRBV28 to TRBJ1-4; D remains ambiguous. CDR3 length: 15 residues. V shed 4 bases and J shed 4 bases, with 13 bases lying between them. CDR1 and CDR2 (germline): MDHEN, SYDVKM. The CDR3: CASSSGVGNNEKLFF. The CDR3 DNA reads as TGTGCCAGCAGTTCCGGGGTGGGGAATAATGAAAAACTGTTTTTT.

This chain uses TRBV6-8 with TRBJ2-7, with D possibly matching TRBD1 (6 bases). This CDR3 spans 14 amino acids. V was shortened by 5 bases and J by 2 bases, with 13 bases between the two germline ends. Germline V gene sequence: CDR1 MNHGY, CDR2 SAAAGT. The CDR3 coding sequence is TGTGCCAGCAGTCCATGGACAGATACCTACGAGCAGTACTTC. Its protein product is CASSPWTDTYEQYF.

The chain employs TRBV9 and TRBJ2-1; D is ambiguous. Trimming took 5 bases from V and 2 from J, leaving 20 bases between them. Germline CDR1 and CDR2: SGDLS and YYNGEE. The CDR3 length is 17 residues. The CDR3 here is CASSEGASALAYNEQFF. The CDR3 DNA is TGTGCCAGCAGTGAAGGAGCGTCAGCCCTAGCCTACAATGAGCAGTTCTTC.

The genes are TRBV19 and TRBJ1-5, with 9 bases lining up with TRBD1. Germline CDR1 reads LNHDA; CDR2 reads SQIVND (reference sequence). The CDR3 spans 14 residues. This chain's CDR3 is CASSRDRVNQPQHF. The CDR3, as DNA: TGTGCYAGCTCACGGGACAGGGTCAATCAGCCCCAGCATTTT. The entire variable domain, with the rest obtained from reference TRBV19 and TRBJ1-5, is as follows: DGGITQSPKYLFRKEGQNVTLSCEQNLNHDAMYWYRQDPGQGLRLIYYSQIVNDFQKGDIAEGYSVSREKKESFPLTVTSAQKNPTAFYLCASSRDRVNQPQHFGDGTRLSIL.

The DNA for the CDR3 is TGTGCCAGCAGCGTACGGGGACTAGCGGGGGGCAAACAAGAGACCCAGTACTTC. This sequence encodes CASSVRGLAGGKQETQYF. The chain employs TRBV11-3 and TRBJ2-5, with 15 bases fitting TRBD2. This CDR3 is built from 18 residues. CDR1 and CDR2 from the germline V gene are SGHNT and YENEEA. V lost 5 bases to trimming and J lost 2 bases; unmatched junction nucleotides: 9.

In its sample, this clone was seen a few times. As DNA, the CDR3 is TGCAGCGTCCGCGGACGGTCAACTAATGAAAAACTGTTTTTT. This translates into CSVRGRSTNEKLFF. V usage is TRBV29-1 and J usage is TRBJ1-4; D not resolved. V shed 6 bases and J shed 0 bases, with 11 bases lying between them. Germline values: CDR1 SQVTM, CDR2 ANQGSEA. This CDR3 is built from 14 residues.

This clone was counted at least ten times. The chain is built from TRBV9 and TRBJ1-1, with D tentatively TRBD1 (5 bases). The germline V and J ends were trimmed by 5 bases and 1 base, with 15 bases remaining between them. The CDR3 is made up of 15 amino acids. In germline, CDR1 is SGDLS, CDR2 YYNGEE. The CDR3 bases are TGTGCCAGCAGAGCCATCGGGACGGAGAACACTGAAGCTTTCTTT. It translates to CASRAIGTENTEAFF.

The table lists this clone with many counts. The chain employs TRBV11-3 and TRBJ1-4; 10 bases map to TRBD1. The CDR3 runs 14 residues. The germline V gene encodes CDR1 SGHNT and CDR2 YENEEA. V was clipped by 6 bases and J by 7 bases; unmatched bases: 5. The CDR3 is CASSRQGAVEKLFF. The CDR3 DNA reads TGTGCCAGCAGTAGACAGGGGGCGGTTGAAAAACTGTTTTTT. Full variable domain (rest looked up from reference TRBV11-3 and TRBJ1-4): EAGVVQSPRYKIIEKKQPVAFWCNPISGHNTLYWYLQNLGQGPELLIRYENEEAVDDSQLPKDRFSAERLKGVDSTLKIQPAELGDSAVYLCASSRQGAVEKLFFGSGTQLSVL.

This rearrangement joins TRBV5-1 to TRBJ1-3; the D is unclear. Trimming removed 4 bases at V and 1 base at J, with 15 bases between. The CDR3 totals 16 residues. Germline V gene lookup returns CDR1 SGHRS and CDR2 YFSETQ. The CDR3 region is CASSDAPLRSGNTIYF. The CDR3, as DNA: TGCGCCAGCAGCGATGCCCCTTTAAGGTCTGGAAACACCATATATTTT.

The V call is TRBV5-1, the J call TRBJ2-3, with D possibly matching TRBD2 (7 bases). V shed 2 bases and J shed 3 bases, with 13 bases lying between them. The CDR3 extends over 15 amino acids. The germline V gene encodes CDR1 SGHRS and CDR2 YFSETQ. CDR3 DNA: TGCGCCAGCAGCTTCGAGGGGGGGCGGACAGATACGCAGTATTTT. Translation: CASSFEGGRTDTQYF.

This clone was detected only a few times. This rearrangement joins TRBV11-3 to TRBJ1-3; 8 positions agree with TRBD1. CDR3 length: 16 residues. The V segment lost 5 bases and the J segment 0 bases; nucleotides outside the gene matches: 6. CDR1 is SGHNT, CDR2 YENEEA, per germline. Written as DNA, the CDR3 is TGTGCCAGCAGCACGGGAGGACAGGGCTCTGGAAACACCATATATTTT. Residues: CASSTGGQGSGNTIYF.

V gene TRBV14 combines with J gene TRBJ2-1; D not resolved. The CDR3 runs 12 residues. Germline CDR1 and CDR2: SGHDN and FVKESK. Trimming took 5 bases from V and 12 from J, leaving 14 bases between them. The CDR3 region has the DNA TGTGCCAGCAGCACTCTCAGGTATCGGCAGTTCTTC. Residues: CASSTLRYRQFF.

This clone was found a few times. J is TRBJ1-2 and V is TRBV6-8, with D possibly matching TRBD1 (6 bases). Germline CDR1 MNHGY, CDR2 SAAAGT. Trimming stripped 7 bases from V and 4 bases from J, with 13 bases between. CDR3 length: 13 residues. The CDR3, as DNA: TGTGCCAGCACCCCGGACAGTATCTATGGCTACACCTTC. The encoded protein is CASTPDSIYGYTF.